The T cell receptor (beta chain) under discussion was sequenced for a study of shared clonotypes between healthy human individuals. Study outcomes and limitations: Clonotype sharing among donors was thought likely to change with sequencing depth. Sampling was confined to blood; repertoires within tissues likely differ.

CDR3 length: 12 residues. V gave up 6 bases and J gave up 3 bases, with 6 bases separating them. Germline CDR1 and CDR2: SGHDN and FVKESK. As concerns this clone: As yet, its antigen is unknown.

Data came from immunoSEQ multiplex PCR; TCRdb stores just in-frame clones and leaves some out. The sample contains some 1,900,000 clones, around 96% of which appear only once. Positive CCR7 selection of CD45RO-negative cells yielded the naive CD8 cells, and terminally differentiated effector memory CD45RA+ cells were excluded. The rearrangement joins TRBV14 to TRBJ2-1; D gene unclear. Specimen: naive CD8+ T cells sorted from blood. The sequence came from a man younger than 35 in good health. CDR3 nucleotide sequence: TGTGCCAGCAGTGAGGACTACAATGAGCAGTTCTTC. This encodes CASSEDYNEQFF. The full variable domain, its missing parts supplied by reference TRBV14 and TRBJ2-1, is EAGVTQFPSHSVIEKGQTVTLRCDPISGHDNLYWYRRVMGKEIKFLLHFVKESKQDESGMPNNRFLAERTGGTYSTLKVQPAELEDSGVYFCASSEDYNEQFFGPGTRLTVL.